This TCR beta chain is from a study of T cell repertoires in cytomegalovirus infection. The wider study: Peptides in the study included HLA-C-restricted and HLA-B-restricted CMV epitopes. Indicated by public TCR beta signatures were CMV infection and matching HLA type.

Study results and caveats: CMV carriers with the relevant HLA were identified by cumulative public TCR beta family frequency. Clonotype analysis showed dominance of the ex vivo response by HLA-C-restricted CMV-specific TCR beta clonotypes.

As for this clonotype: Antigen specificity is unknown. A much bigger clone sits one base away, suggesting this may be a read error.

V lost 1 base and J lost 2, with 15 bases in between. In germline, CDR1 is SGHTA, CDR2 FQGNSA. The CDR3 contains 17 residues. One entry per CDR3 protein results from TCRdb running MiXCR on the reads. The repertoire consists of roughly 990,000 distinct CDR3 sequences, with approximately 31% occurring once and the leading ten covering roughly 12%. This clonotype was obtained from a human donor in good health (CMV status not recorded). Some clones in this sample may be carry-over from other donors' samples. The chain carries TRBV7-2 and TRBJ2-1, with unresolved D. The sequencing here drew on cultured CD8+ T cells from PBMCs, taken from culture after CMV antigen stimulation. The CDR3 DNA follows: TGTGCCAGCAGCTTAGTCCCACGGAACGGCCCCTACAATGAGCAGTTCTTC. Encoded protein: CASSLVPRNGPYNEQFF.